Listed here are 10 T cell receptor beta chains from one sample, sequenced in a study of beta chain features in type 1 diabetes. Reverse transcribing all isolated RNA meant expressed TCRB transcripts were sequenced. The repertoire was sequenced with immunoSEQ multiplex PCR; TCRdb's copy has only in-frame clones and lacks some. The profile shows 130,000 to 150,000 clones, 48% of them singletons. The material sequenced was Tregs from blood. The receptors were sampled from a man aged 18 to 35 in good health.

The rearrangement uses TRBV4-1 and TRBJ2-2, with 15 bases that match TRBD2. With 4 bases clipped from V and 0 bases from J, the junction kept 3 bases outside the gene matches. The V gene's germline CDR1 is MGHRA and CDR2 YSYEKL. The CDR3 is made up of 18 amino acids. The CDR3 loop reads CASSRGLAGGPNTGELFF. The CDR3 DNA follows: TGCGCCAGCAGCCGAGGACTAGCGGGAGGGCCGAACACCGGGGAGCTGTTTTTT.

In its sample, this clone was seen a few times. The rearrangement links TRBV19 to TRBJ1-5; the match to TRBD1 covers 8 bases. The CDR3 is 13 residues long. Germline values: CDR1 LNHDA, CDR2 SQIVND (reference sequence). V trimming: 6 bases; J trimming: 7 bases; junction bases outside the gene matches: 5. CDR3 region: CASRMDRAQPQHF. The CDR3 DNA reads TGTGCCAGTAGAATGGACAGGGCACAGCCCCAGCATTTT.

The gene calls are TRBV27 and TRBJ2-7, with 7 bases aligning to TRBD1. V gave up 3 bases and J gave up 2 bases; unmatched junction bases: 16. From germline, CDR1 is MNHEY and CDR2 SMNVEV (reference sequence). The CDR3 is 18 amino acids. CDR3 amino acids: CASSFLARPGQQTYEQYF. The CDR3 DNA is TGTGCCAGCAGTTTCCTCGCCCGACCGGGACAGCAGACCTACGAGCAGTACTTC.

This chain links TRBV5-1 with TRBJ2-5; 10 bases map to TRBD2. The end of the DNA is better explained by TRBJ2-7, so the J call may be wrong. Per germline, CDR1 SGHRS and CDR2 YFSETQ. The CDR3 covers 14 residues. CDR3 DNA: TGCGCCAGCGGGGCTAGCGGGAGAGGGATCGAGCAGTACTTC. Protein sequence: CASGASGRGIEQYF.

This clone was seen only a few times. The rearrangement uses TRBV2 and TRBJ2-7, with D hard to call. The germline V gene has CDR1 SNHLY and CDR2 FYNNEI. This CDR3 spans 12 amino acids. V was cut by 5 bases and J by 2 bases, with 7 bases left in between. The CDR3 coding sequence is TGTGCCAGCAGTATCGGTCCCTACGAGCAGTACTTC. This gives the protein CASSIGPYEQYF.

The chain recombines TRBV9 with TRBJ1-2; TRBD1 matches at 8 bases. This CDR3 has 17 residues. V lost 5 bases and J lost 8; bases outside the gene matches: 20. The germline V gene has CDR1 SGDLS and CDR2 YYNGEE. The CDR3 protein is CASRGDGFLSGDRGYTF. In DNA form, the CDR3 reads TGTGCCAGCAGGGGGGACGGCTTCCTCTCCGGGGACAGGGGCTACACCTTC. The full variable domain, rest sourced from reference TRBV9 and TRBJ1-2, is DSGVTQTPKHLITATGQRVTLRCSPRSGDLSVYWYQQSLDQGLQFLIQYYNGEERAKGNILERFSAQQFPDLHSELNLSSLELGDSALYFCASRGDGFLSGDRGYTFGSGTRLTVV.

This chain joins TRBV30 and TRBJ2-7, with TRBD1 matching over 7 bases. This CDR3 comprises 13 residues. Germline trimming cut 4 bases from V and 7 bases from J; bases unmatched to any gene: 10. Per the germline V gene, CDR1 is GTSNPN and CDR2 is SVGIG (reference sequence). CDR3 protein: CAWMVGGHREQYF. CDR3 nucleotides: TGTGCCTGGATGGTAGGGGGCCATCGGGAGCAGTACTTC.

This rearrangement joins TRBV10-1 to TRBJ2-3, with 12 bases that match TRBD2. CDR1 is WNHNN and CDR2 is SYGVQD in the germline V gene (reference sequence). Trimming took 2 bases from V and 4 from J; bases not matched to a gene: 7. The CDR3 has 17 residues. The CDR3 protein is CASSEERTSGEADTQYF. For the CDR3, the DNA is TGCGCCAGCAGTGAGGAGAGGACTAGCGGGGAAGCAGATACGCAGTATTTT.

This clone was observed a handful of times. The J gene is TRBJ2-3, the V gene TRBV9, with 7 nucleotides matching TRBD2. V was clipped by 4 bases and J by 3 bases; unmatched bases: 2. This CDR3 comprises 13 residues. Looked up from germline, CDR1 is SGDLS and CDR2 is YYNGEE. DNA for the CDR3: TGTGCCAGCAGCTTGGGACTAACAGATACGCAGTATTTT. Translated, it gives CASSLGLTDTQYF.

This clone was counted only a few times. The CDR3: CASSSTLVGEQYF. The CDR3 DNA reads as TGCGCCAGCAGCTCAACCTTAGTTGGCGAGCAGTACTTC. The V and J genes are TRBV5-1 and TRBJ2-7, with D unresolved. Trimming shortened V by 3 bases and J by 6 bases, and 13 bases separated the two germline ends. The CDR3 runs to 13 residues. Germline values: CDR1 SGHRS, CDR2 YFSETQ. Complete variable domain (other parts from reference TRBV5-1 and TRBJ2-7): KAGVTQTPRYLIKTRGQQVTLSCSPISGHRSVSWYQQTPGQGLQFLFEYFSETQRNKGNFPGRFSGRQFSNSRSEMNVSTLELGDSALYLCASSSTLVGEQYFGPGTRLTVT.